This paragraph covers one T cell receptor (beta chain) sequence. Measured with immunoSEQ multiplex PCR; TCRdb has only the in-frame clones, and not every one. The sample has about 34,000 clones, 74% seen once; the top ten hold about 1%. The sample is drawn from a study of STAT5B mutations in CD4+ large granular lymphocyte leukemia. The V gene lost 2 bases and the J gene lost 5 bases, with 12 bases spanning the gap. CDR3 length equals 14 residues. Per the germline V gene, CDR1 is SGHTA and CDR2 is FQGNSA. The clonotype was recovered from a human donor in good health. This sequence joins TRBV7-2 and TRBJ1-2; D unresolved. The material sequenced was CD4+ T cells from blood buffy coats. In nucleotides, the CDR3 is TGTGCCAGCAGCTTAAATAGGGAGGGATATGGCTACACCTTC. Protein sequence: CASSLNREGYGYTF.